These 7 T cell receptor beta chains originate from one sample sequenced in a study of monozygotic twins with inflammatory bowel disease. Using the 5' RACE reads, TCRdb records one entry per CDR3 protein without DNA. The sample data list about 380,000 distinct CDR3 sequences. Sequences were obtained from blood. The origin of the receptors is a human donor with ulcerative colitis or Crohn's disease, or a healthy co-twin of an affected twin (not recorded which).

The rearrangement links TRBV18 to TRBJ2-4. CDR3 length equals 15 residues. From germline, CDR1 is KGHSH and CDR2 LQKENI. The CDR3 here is CASSPGLLAKNIQYF.

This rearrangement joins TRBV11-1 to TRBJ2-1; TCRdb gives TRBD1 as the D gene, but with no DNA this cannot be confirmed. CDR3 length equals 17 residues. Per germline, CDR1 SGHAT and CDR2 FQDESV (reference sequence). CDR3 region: CASSSPGGDPSYNEQFF.

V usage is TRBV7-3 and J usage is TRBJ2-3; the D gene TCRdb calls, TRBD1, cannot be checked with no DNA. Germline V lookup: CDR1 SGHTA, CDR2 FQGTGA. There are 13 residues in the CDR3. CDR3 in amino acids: CASSLSVRGAQYF.

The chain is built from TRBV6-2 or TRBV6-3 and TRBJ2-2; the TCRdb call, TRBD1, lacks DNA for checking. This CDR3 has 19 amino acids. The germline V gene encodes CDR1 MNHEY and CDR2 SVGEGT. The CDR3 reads CASRNSGQGLDSNTGELFF.

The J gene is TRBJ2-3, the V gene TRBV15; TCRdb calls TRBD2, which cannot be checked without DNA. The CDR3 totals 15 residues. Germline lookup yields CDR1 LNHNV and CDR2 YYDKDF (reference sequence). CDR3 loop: CATSRPTSRKDTQYF.

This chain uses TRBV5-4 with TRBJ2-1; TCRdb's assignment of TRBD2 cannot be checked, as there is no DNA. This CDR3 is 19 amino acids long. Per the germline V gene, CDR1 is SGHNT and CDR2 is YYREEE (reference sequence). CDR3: CASSLMAGRGGLGYNEQFF.

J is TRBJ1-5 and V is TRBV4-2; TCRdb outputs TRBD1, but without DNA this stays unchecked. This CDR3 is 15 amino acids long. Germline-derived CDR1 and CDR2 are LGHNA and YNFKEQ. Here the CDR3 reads CASSQDIRGGQPQHF.